These T cell receptor beta chains were read from a single sample in a study of OX40 agonist ivuxolimab in advanced cancers. The assay was immunoSEQ multiplex PCR, and TCRdb's table has in-frame clones only and misses some. Of 30,000 or so clones detected, about 77% appear once; the ten largest clones hold 11%. The input for sequencing was CD4+ or CD8+ T cells sorted from blood, taken in a trial of the OX40 agonist ivuxolimab. The receptors were sampled from an adult with an advanced solid tumor such as melanoma, head and neck, liver or kidney cancer. CDR3s include the opening cysteine and the closing phenylalanine or tryptophan. Fields, in order: D gene, V gene, clone size, J gene, CDR3 protein, CDR3 DNA. The D gene is left open where the match is weak. Some rows have no size entry. The others give once, few or many, or a class for an expanded clone.

>NA|TRBV7-7|NA|TRBJ2-5
CASSLVPRAETQYF
TGTGCCAGCAGCTTAGTGCCTCGGGCAGAGACCCAGTACTTC
>TRBD1|TRBV19|NA|TRBJ2-7
CASRMINPGQYVNYEQYF
TGTGCCAGCCGAATGATTAACCCGGGACAGTACGTTAACTACGAGCAGTACTTC
>NA|TRBV18|NA|TRBJ2-1
CASSPGAGLQQEQFF
TGTGCCAGCTCACCAGGGGCAGGCCTGCAGCAGGAGCAGTTCTTC
>TRBD2|TRBV6-5|NA|TRBJ2-7
CASSYSGQRGPYEQYF
TGTGCCAGCAGTTACTCTGGCCAGCGGGGACCCTACGAGCAGTACTTC
>TRBD2|TRBV4-3|NA|TRBJ2-7
CASSQAGASGAYEQYF
TGCGCCAGCAGCCAAGCTGGGGCTAGCGGGGCCTACGAGCAGTACTTC
>TRBD1|TRBV7-2|NA|TRBJ1-5
CASSSLPPGQGDNQPQHF
TGTGCCAGCAGCTCCCTACCCCCGGGACAGGGGGATAATCAGCCCCAGCATTTT
>TRBD1|TRBV4-3|NA|TRBJ2-7
CASSQDGQGSGDYEQYF
TGCGCCAGCAGCCAAGATGGACAGGGAAGTGGAGACTACGAGCAGTACTTC
>NA|TRBV9|NA|TRBJ1-5
CASGDYSNQPQHF
TGTGCCAGCGGGGACTATAGCAATCAGCCCCAGCATTTT
>TRBD2|TRBV7-8|NA|TRBJ2-3
CASSLVGSGYQDTQYF
TGTGCCAGCAGCTTAGTGGGTAGCGGGTATCAAGATACGCAGTATTTT
>NA|TRBV5-8|NA|TRBJ1-3
CASSSPWMGVSGNTIYF
TGTGCCAGCAGCTCGCCGTGGATGGGCGTCTCTGGAAACACCATATATTTT
>NA|TRBV2|NA|TRBJ2-5
CASSEQLQETQYF
TGTGCCAGCAGTGAACAACTCCAAGAGACCCAGTACTTC
>NA|TRBV7-8|NA|TRBJ2-3
CASSSSLGTDTQYF
TGTGCCAGCAGCTCCTCCCTGGGCACAGATACGCAGTATTTT
>NA|TRBV6-6|NA|TRBJ1-3
CASSYSGGAYHHF
TGTGCCAGCAGTTATTCTGGGGGAGCCTACCACCATTTT
>NA|TRBV11-2|NA|TRBJ2-5
CASSFGITGSQETQYF
TGTGCCAGCAGCTTCGGAATCACCGGAAGCCAAGAGACCCAGTACTTC
>NA|TRBV5-5|NA|TRBJ2-2
CASSLVGFGTGELFF
TGTGCCAGCAGCTTGGTGGGTTTTGGTACCGGGGAGCTGTTTTTT
>NA|TRBV4-3|once|TRBJ2-7
CASSQEASEAYEQYF
TGCGCCAGCAGCCAAGAGGCTAGCGAGGCCTACGAGCAGTACTTC
>TRBD1|TRBV7-3|NA|TRBJ2-5
CASSQRNRGNQETQYF
TGTGCCAGCAGCCAAAGGAACAGGGGGAACCAAGAGACCCAGTACTTC
>NA|TRBV6-1|NA|TRBJ2-1
CASSEGELTWENEQFF
TGTGCCAGCAGTGAAGGGGAACTAACATGGGAGAATGAGCAGTTCTTC
>NA|TRBV4-3|NA|TRBJ1-1
CASSQAIQGGTEAFF
TGCGCCAGCAGCCAAGCGATTCAAGGGGGGACTGAAGCTTTCTTT
>TRBD1|TRBV5-6|hyperexpanded|TRBJ2-2
CASSSWYRQGATGELFF
TGTGCCAGCAGCTCTTGGTACCGACAGGGGGCGACCGGGGAGCTGTTTTTT
>NA|TRBV7-9|few|TRBJ2-5
CASSRRGETQYF
TGTGCCAGCAGCCGCCGGGGGGAGACCCAGTACTTC
>TRBD1|TRBV5-4|NA|TRBJ1-1
CASRPRQGNLNTEAFF
TGTGCCAGCAGACCCAGACAGGGGAACTTGAACACTGAAGCTTTCTTT
>NA|TRBV15|NA|TRBJ2-3
CATAGSFLGDTQYF
TGTGCCACCGCCGGGTCATTCCTTGGGGATACGCAGTATTTT
>NA|TRBV29-1|NA|TRBJ2-2
CSVNRDTGELFF
TGCAGCGTAAACAGAGACACCGGGGAGCTGTTTTTT
>TRBD2|TRBV5-4|NA|TRBJ2-3
CASTERGDTDTQYF
TGTGCCAGCACCGAGCGGGGCGACACAGATACGCAGTATTTT
>TRBD1|TRBV4-3|few|TRBJ2-7
CASSQYTGTGYEQYF
TGCGCCAGCAGCCAATATACCGGGACAGGCTACGAGCAGTACTTC
>NA|TRBV12-5|NA|TRBJ1-6
CASGLGPYNSPLHF
TGTGCTAGTGGTTTGGGACCTTATAATTCACCCCTCCACTTT
>NA|TRBV10-3|NA|TRBJ1-1
CAISELENTEAFF
TGTGCCATCAGTGAGTTAGAGAACACTGAAGCTTTCTTT
>NA|TRBV30|once|TRBJ1-6
CAWSVIKGFTPLHF
TGTGCCTGGAGTGTAATTAAAGGCTTTACTCCCCTCCACTTT
>TRBD2|TRBV11-2|NA|TRBJ2-3
CASSSPLAGGADTQYF
TGTGCCAGCAGCTCCCCGCTAGCGGGGGGCGCAGATACGCAGTATTTT
>NA|TRBV7-9|NA|TRBJ2-4
CASSVRDTEDKNIQYF
TGTGCCAGCAGCGTCCGGGACACCGAGGACAAAAACATTCAGTACTTC
>NA|TRBV7-4|NA|TRBJ2-6
CASSMFHSQSRANVLTF
TGTGCCAGCAGCATGTTCCACTCACAAAGTCGGGCCAACGTCCTGACTTTC
>NA|TRBV2|NA|TRBJ2-7
CASSERLATYEQYF
TGTGCCAGCAGTGAGCGGCTAGCAACCTACGAGCAGTACTTC
>NA|TRBV27|NA|TRBJ1-1
CASTSTGYTEAFF
TGTGCCAGCACCAGCACAGGGTACACTGAAGCTTTCTTT
>NA|TRBV7-2|NA|TRBJ2-6
CASSLGNLGGANVLTF
TGTGCCAGCAGCTTAGGGAATCTGGGTGGGGCCAACGTCCTGACTTTC
>NA|TRBV12-5|NA|TRBJ2-3
CASGATDTQYF
TGTGCTAGTGGCGCGACCGATACGCAGTATTTT
>NA|TRBV6-1|NA|TRBJ1-1
CASRWGREAFF
TGTGCCAGCAGATGGGGCCGTGAAGCTTTCTTT
>NA|TRBV10-2|medium-sized|TRBJ1-5
CASSEPDLNQPQHF
TGCGCCAGCAGTGAGCCGGACCTCAATCAGCCCCAGCATTTT
>NA|TRBV5-6|NA|TRBJ1-6
CASSFSGSPLHF
TGTGCCAGCAGCTTCTCCGGGTCACCCCTCCACTTT
>TRBD2|TRBV6-5|NA|TRBJ2-1
CASSYGLAGGNEQFF
TGTGCCAGCAGTTACGGACTAGCGGGGGGGAACGAGCAGTTCTTC
>TRBD1|TRBV5-1|NA|TRBJ1-2
CASSRGFVDREIHGYTF
TGCGCCAGCAGCCGAGGTTTCGTCGACAGGGAAATCCATGGCTACACCTTC
>TRBD2|TRBV7-6|NA|TRBJ2-2
CASSLVQRGNGELFF
TGTGCCAGCAGCTTAGTCCAGCGGGGTAACGGGGAGCTGTTTTTT
>NA|TRBV11-3|NA|TRBJ1-5
CASSLEVFGGKNQPQHF
TGTGCCAGCAGCTTAGAGGTATTCGGGGGAAAAAATCAGCCCCAGCATTTT